The 24 T cell receptor beta chains below were found in one sample sequenced in a study of radiation and T cells in renal cell carcinoma. Some clones are missing from TCRdb's copy, which holds only in-frame ones; the method was immunoSEQ multiplex PCR. Here the sample spans 150,000 to 160,000 clones, around 90% being singletons. Time point: blood 2 weeks post-SBRT. This sample's treatment: 15 Gy SBRT to primary tumor, nephrectomy 4 weeks later. Sequencing was performed on blood, taken from a patient whose treatment included radiotherapy and nephrectomy. Source of these receptors: a woman between 50 and 59 years old with renal cell carcinoma.

This clone has a single count. The V call is TRBV7-6, the J call TRBJ2-2; the D is unclear. CDR3 length equals 16 residues. V lost 1 base and J lost 5, with 14 bases in between. Germline V lookup: CDR1 SGHVS, CDR2 FNYEAQ. CDR3 in amino acids: CASSLEPPLQTGELFF. The CDR3 DNA sequence: TGTGCCAGCAGCTTAGAACCACCCCTGCAGACCGGGGAGCTGTTTTTT. Supplemented by reference TRBV7-6 and TRBJ2-2, the full variable domain reads GAGVSQSPRYKVTKRGQDVALRCDPISGHVSLYWYRQALGQGPEFLTYFNYEAQQDKSGLPNDRFSAERPEGSISTLTIQRTEQRDSAMYRCASSLEPPLQTGELFFGEGSRLTVL.

This chain uses TRBV6-1 with TRBJ1-6; TRBD1 matches 7 bases. V lost 6 bases to trimming and J lost 10 bases; unmatched junction nucleotides: 9. Germline CDR1 reads MNHNS; CDR2 reads SASEGT. The CDR3 totals 14 residues. The CDR3 bases are TGTGCCAGCAGCGCACTACAGGGGAACTCACCCCTCCACTTT. Protein: CASSALQGNSPLHF.

The chain employs TRBV6-5 and TRBJ2-7; tentatively, D is TRBD1 (6 bases). This CDR3 is 14 amino acids long. CDR1 and CDR2 (germline): MNHEY, SVGAGI. Trimming took 4 bases from V and 5 from J, leaving 15 bases between them. The CDR3 coding sequence is TGTGCCAGCAGTTCCTACAGGGTGGGCCACGAGCAGTACTTC. This sequence encodes CASSSYRVGHEQYF.

This clone was seen a single time. The V call is TRBV2, the J call TRBJ2-3; 7 bases line up with TRBD1. The CDR3 consists of 12 residues. Germline lookup yields CDR1 SNHLY and CDR2 FYNNEI. With V trimmed by 7 bases and J by 4 bases, 2 bases remained unmatched. The CDR3 DNA is TGTGCCAGCAACAGGGGCCCAGATACGCAGTATTTT. Amino acid sequence: CASNRGPDTQYF.

The V call is TRBV13, the J call TRBJ1-4; D possibly corresponds to TRBD1 (6 bases). Trimming cost V 0 bases and J 7 bases, with 9 bases left between them. The CDR3 consists of 14 residues. Germline V gives CDR1 PRHDT, CDR2 FYEKMQ (reference sequence). CDR3 region: CASSLGQGFEKLFF. CDR3 coding DNA: TGTGCCAGCAGCTTAGGACAGGGTTTTGAAAAACTGTTTTTT.

The genes are TRBV4-2 and TRBJ1-1, with 7 bases identical to TRBD1. The CDR3 loop spans 16 amino acids. Germline CDR1 LGHNA, CDR2 YNFKEQ. V lost 0 bases, J lost 2 bases, and 6 bases stayed unmatched. The DNA of the CDR3 is TGTGCCAGCAGCCAAGATTGGGGACAGATCAACACTGAAGCTTTCTTT. It yields the protein CASSQDWGQINTEAFF.

The J gene is TRBJ2-7, the V gene TRBV10-3, with 12 bases identical to TRBD2. Germline V gene data show CDR1 as ENHRY and CDR2 as SYGVKD. CDR3 length: 16 amino acids. The V segment lost 8 bases and the J segment 2 bases; nucleotides outside the gene matches: 10. The CDR3 sequence: CAISRPTSGGTYEQYF. The CDR3 bases are TGTGCCATCTCAAGGCCGACTAGCGGGGGAACCTACGAGCAGTACTTC.

This clone was detected once. This chain uses TRBV14 with TRBJ1-2, with D possibly being TRBD1 (6 bases). The V gene lost 0 bases and the J gene lost 8 bases, with 16 bases spanning the gap. The CDR3 has 15 amino acids. Looked up from germline, CDR1 is SGHDN and CDR2 is FVKESK. This CDR3 reads CASSQDRVGAGGYTF. CDR3 coding DNA: TGTGCCAGCAGCCAAGATCGTGTGGGGGCTGGGGGCTACACCTTC.

The chain carries TRBV19 and TRBJ1-2; D remains ambiguous. Trimming removed 6 bases at V and 4 bases at J, with 12 bases between. CDR1 and CDR2 (germline): LNHDA, SQIVND (reference sequence). There are 13 residues in the CDR3. CDR3 nucleotide sequence: TGTGCCAGTAGCCCGATGTCGCCCTATGGCTACACCTTC. Protein sequence: CASSPMSPYGYTF.

The chain couples TRBV13 to TRBJ2-7; D is perhaps TRBD1 or TRBD2 (5 bases each). The length of the CDR3 is 11 residues. Germline lookup yields CDR1 PRHDT and CDR2 FYEKMQ (reference sequence). Here the CDR3 DNA reads TGTCCGCAGGGTGGGGGCTACGAGCAGTACTTC. Encoded protein: CPQGGGYEQYF.

The genes are TRBV4-2 and TRBJ1-4, with 12 positions matching TRBD1. The CDR3 sequence is 18 residues long. Germline V CDR1 and CDR2: LGHNA, YNFKEQ. The ends lost 4 bases at V and 3 bases at J; junction bases unmatched: 9. CDR3 region: CASSPLGTGGRSNEKLFF. The CDR3, as DNA: TGTGCCAGCAGCCCACTCGGGACAGGGGGCAGGTCTAATGAAAAACTGTTTTTT.

This clone was seen only once. This rearrangement joins TRBV18 to TRBJ1-1; TRBD1 is a possible D gene (5 bases). Trimming cost V 3 bases and J 0 bases, with 11 bases left between them. Germline CDR1 KGHSH, CDR2 LQKENI. The CDR3 contains 15 residues. The CDR3 sequence is CASSPRVSMNTEAFF. The CDR3 DNA is TGTGCCAGCTCACCCAGGGTGTCCATGAACACTGAAGCTTTCTTT.

V is TRBV25-1 and J is TRBJ1-5; D may be TRBD1 (5 bases). This CDR3 is 16 amino acids long. Trimming stripped 7 bases from V and 3 bases from J, with 19 bases between. The V gene's germline CDR1 is MGHDK and CDR2 SYGVNS. The CDR3: CASIGQQVELNQPQHF. In nucleotides, the CDR3 is TGTGCCAGCATAGGGCAACAGGTCGAGCTCAATCAGCCCCAGCATTTT.

Here the CDR3 reads CASSLQGASYNEQFF. The CDR3 nucleotides read TGTGCCAGCAGCCTACAGGGGGCTTCCTACAATGAGCAGTTCTTC. The chain joins TRBV2 to TRBJ2-1; TRBD1 matches at 9 bases. This CDR3 is built from 15 residues. Germline values: CDR1 SNHLY, CDR2 FYNNEI. Losses at the gene ends were 6 bases for V and 1 base for J; bases not matched to a gene: 4.

The chain uses TRBV7-9 and TRBJ2-7; 7 bases are shared with TRBD1. After removal of 5 bases from V and 5 bases from J, the junction contained 9 bases not matched to a gene. CDR1 and CDR2 (germline): SEHNR, FQNEAQ (reference sequence). The CDR3 is 14 residues long. The CDR3 DNA reads TGTGCCAGCAGCCCACGACAGGGTGGCCACGAGCAGTACTTC. Residues: CASSPRQGGHEQYF.

This chain joins TRBV11-2 and TRBJ2-7; 7 bases agree with TRBD2. This CDR3 contains 15 residues. The germline gives CDR1 SGHAT, CDR2 FQNNGV. After removal of 5 bases from V and 0 bases from J, the junction contained 7 bases not matched to a gene. CDR3 sequence (DNA): TGTGCCAGCAGCCCAGGCGGGGGTCACTCCTACGAGCAGTACTTC. Amino acids: CASSPGGGHSYEQYF.

This clone occurred once. V gene TRBV6-5 combines with J gene TRBJ1-5, with TRBD1 matching 11 bases. The CDR3 totals 14 residues. The germline V gene has CDR1 MNHEY and CDR2 SVGAGI. V dropped 5 bases and J dropped 5; count of bases not matched to a gene: 2. The CDR3 DNA reads TGTGCCAGCAGTGGACAGGGGGCAGATCAGCCCCAGCATTTT. The encoded protein is CASSGQGADQPQHF.

The genes are TRBV9 and TRBJ2-5; TRBD2 might be the D (6 bases). CDR3 size: 14 residues. Germline V gene data show CDR1 as SGDLS and CDR2 as YYNGEE. V lost 5 bases and J lost 2, with 13 bases in between. The CDR3 DNA sequence: TGTGCCAGCAGTCCCACGGCGGGGCAAGAGACCCAGTACTTC. Translation: CASSPTAGQETQYF.

This clone was counted once. The V call is TRBV19, the J call TRBJ2-6; D is possibly TRBD1 (5 bases). V gave up 1 base and J gave up 0 bases, with 7 bases separating them. Looked up from germline, CDR1 is LNHDA and CDR2 is SQIVND (reference sequence). This CDR3 spans 16 amino acids. The CDR3 DNA reads as TGTGCCAGTAGTATAGGTGACAGCTCTGGGGCCAACGTCCTGACTTTC. This sequence encodes CASSIGDSSGANVLTF.

The chain is built from TRBV9 and TRBJ1-2, with TRBD1 as a possible D gene (6 bases). Germline V lookup: CDR1 SGDLS, CDR2 YYNGEE. Trimming stripped 4 bases from V and 10 bases from J, with 14 bases between. CDR3 length equals 12 residues. The CDR3, as DNA: TGTGCCAGCAGCCGAGCGGGGGCTCCCTACACCTTC. Residues: CASSRAGAPYTF. The full variable domain, its missing parts supplied by reference TRBV9 and TRBJ1-2, is DSGVTQTPKHLITATGQRVTLRCSPRSGDLSVYWYQQSLDQGLQFLIQYYNGEERAKGNILERFSAQQFPDLHSELNLSSLELGDSALYFCASSRAGAPYTFGSGTRLTVV.

V and J are TRBV5-5 and TRBJ1-6; TRBD1 aligns across 7 bases. V was pared by 3 bases and J by 9 bases, with 9 bases of the junction left unmatched. Germline V CDR1 and CDR2: SGHKS, YYEKEE (reference sequence). This CDR3 is 15 amino acids long. The CDR3, as DNA: TGTGCCAGCAGCTCGCAAGGGACAGTAGGTTCACCCCTCCACTTT. Protein: CASSSQGTVGSPLHF.

This rearrangement joins TRBV7-6 to TRBJ1-6, with 8 bases identical to TRBD1. V trimming: 5 bases; J trimming: 7 bases; junction bases outside the gene matches: 13. CDR1 SGHVS and CDR2 FNYEAQ come from the germline V gene. This CDR3 is built from 17 residues. The CDR3 DNA reads TGTGCCAGCAGCCAAGAGCAGGGGGCGGTTAGGAATTCACCCCTCCACTTT. This translates into CASSQEQGAVRNSPLHF. The variable domain in full, completed from reference TRBV7-6 and TRBJ1-6, reads GAGVSQSPRYKVTKRGQDVALRCDPISGHVSLYWYRQALGQGPEFLTYFNYEAQQDKSGLPNDRFSAERPEGSISTLTIQRTEQRDSAMYRCASSQEQGAVRNSPLHFGNGTRLTVT.

The CDR3, as DNA: TGTGCCAGTAGTCTGACAGGGGAAACTGAAGCTTTCTTT. Protein product: CASSLTGETEAFF. This chain connects TRBV19 to TRBJ1-1; the match to TRBD1 covers 8 bases. With 5 bases clipped from V and 5 bases from J, the junction kept 4 bases outside the gene matches. Germline CDR1 is LNHDA and CDR2 is SQIVND (reference sequence). The CDR3 is 13 amino acids.

CDR3 in DNA: TGTGCCAGCAGCTTAATTCAAGGGCGCGAGGGCTACACCTTC. Amino acid sequence: CASSLIQGREGYTF. V usage is TRBV11-2 and J usage is TRBJ1-2; D is unresolved. This CDR3 contains 14 residues. Trimming removed 2 bases at V and 8 bases at J, with 15 bases between. Germline V gene lookup returns CDR1 SGHAT and CDR2 FQNNGV. Full variable domain (outside the CDR3, taken from reference TRBV11-2 and TRBJ1-2): EAGVAQSPRYKIIEKRQSVAFWCNPISGHATLYWYQQILGQGPKLLIQFQNNGVVDDSQLPKDRFSAERLKGVDSTLKIQPAKLEDSAVYLCASSLIQGREGYTFGSGTRLTVV.